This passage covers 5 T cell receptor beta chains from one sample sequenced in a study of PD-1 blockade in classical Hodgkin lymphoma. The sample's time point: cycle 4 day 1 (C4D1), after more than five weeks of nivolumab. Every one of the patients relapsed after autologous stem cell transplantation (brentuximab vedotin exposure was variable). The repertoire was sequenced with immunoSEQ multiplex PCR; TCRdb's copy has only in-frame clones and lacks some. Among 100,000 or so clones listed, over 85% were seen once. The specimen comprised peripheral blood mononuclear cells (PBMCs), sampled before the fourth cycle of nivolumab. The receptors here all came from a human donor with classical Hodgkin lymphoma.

CDR3 amino acids: CASRHTGRDTQYF. CDR3 coding DNA: TGCGCCAGCAGGCACACAGGGAGGGATACGCAGTATTTT. The chain uses TRBV4-1 and TRBJ2-3; D tentatively fits TRBD1 or TRBD2 (6 bases each). The germline CDR1 and CDR2 sequences are MGHRA and YSYEKL. Deletions cut 6 bases from V and 6 bases from J, with 13 bases between. The CDR3 length is 13 residues.

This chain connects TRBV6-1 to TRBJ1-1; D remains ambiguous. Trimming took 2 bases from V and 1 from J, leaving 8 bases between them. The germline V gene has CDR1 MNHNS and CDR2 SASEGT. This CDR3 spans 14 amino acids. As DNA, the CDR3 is TGTGCCAGCAGTGAACAGGCCCCGAACACTGAAGCTTTCTTT. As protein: CASSEQAPNTEAFF.

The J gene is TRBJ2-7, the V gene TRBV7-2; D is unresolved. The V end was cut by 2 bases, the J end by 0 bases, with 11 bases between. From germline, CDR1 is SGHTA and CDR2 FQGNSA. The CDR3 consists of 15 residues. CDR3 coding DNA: TGTGCCAGCAGCTTAACCGCGGAGAGCTCCTACGAGCAGTACTTC. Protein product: CASSLTAESSYEQYF.

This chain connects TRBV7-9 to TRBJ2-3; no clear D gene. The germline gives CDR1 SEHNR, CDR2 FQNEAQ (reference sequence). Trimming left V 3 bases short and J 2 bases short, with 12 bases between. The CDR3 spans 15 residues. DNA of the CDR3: TGTGCCAGCAGCTTTGGCGGAACCTACACAGATACGCAGTATTTT. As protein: CASSFGGTYTDTQYF.

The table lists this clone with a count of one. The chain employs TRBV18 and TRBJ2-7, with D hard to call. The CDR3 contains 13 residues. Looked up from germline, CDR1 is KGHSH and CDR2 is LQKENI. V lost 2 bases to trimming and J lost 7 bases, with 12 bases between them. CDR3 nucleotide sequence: TGTGCCAGCTCACCATTATCCAACAATGAGCAGTACTTC. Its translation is CASSPLSNNEQYF.